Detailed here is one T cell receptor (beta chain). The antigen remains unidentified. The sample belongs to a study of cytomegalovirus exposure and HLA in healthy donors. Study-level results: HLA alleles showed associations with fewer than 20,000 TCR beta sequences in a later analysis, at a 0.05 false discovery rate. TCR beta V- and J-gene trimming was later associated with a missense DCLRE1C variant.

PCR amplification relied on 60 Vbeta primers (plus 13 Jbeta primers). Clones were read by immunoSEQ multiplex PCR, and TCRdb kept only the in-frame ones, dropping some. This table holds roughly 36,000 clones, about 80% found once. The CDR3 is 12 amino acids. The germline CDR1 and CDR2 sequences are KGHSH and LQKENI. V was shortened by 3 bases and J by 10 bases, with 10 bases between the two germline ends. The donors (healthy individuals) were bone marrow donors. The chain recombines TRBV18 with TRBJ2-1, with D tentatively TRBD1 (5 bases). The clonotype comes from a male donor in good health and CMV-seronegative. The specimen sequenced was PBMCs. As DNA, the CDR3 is TGTGCCAGCTCACCGATCCAGGGAGAGCAGTTCTTC. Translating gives CASSPIQGEQFF.